This T cell receptor beta chain originates from a study of T-cell memory formation after mild COVID-19. Study-level background: Across donors, TCR clusters were largely donor specific.

V was cut by 4 bases and J by 5 bases, with 11 bases left in between. Per germline, CDR1 KGHSY and CDR2 FQNENV. The CDR3 is made up of 13 amino acids. 5'RACE, which relied on constant-segment primers, yielded TCR alpha and TCR beta cDNA libraries carrying sample barcodes and UMIs. From the 5' RACE reads, TCRdb called clonotypes with MiXCR, one entry per CDR3 protein. The sample has around 220,000 distinct CDR3 sequences; approximately 16% are singletons. The sequencing input was PBMCs or a T cell subset sorted from them (not recorded which). The chain has TRBV16 and TRBJ1-1, with a weak D call TRBD1 (6 bases). The TCR comes from a man between 18 and 29 years old who had mild COVID-19 (a few samples of this study predate the infection). Cell type and time point are not known. This CDR3 is CASSPQGTTEAFF. The CDR3 region has the DNA TGTGCCAGCAGCCCACAGGGTACGACTGAAGCTTTCTTT. The full variable domain, rest sourced from reference TRBV16 and TRBJ1-1, is GEEVAQTPKHLVRGEGQKAKLYCAPIKGHSYVFWYQQVLKNEFKFLISFQNENVFDETGMPKERFSAKCLPNSPCSLEIQATKLEDSAVYFCASSPQGTTEAFFGQGTRLTVV.